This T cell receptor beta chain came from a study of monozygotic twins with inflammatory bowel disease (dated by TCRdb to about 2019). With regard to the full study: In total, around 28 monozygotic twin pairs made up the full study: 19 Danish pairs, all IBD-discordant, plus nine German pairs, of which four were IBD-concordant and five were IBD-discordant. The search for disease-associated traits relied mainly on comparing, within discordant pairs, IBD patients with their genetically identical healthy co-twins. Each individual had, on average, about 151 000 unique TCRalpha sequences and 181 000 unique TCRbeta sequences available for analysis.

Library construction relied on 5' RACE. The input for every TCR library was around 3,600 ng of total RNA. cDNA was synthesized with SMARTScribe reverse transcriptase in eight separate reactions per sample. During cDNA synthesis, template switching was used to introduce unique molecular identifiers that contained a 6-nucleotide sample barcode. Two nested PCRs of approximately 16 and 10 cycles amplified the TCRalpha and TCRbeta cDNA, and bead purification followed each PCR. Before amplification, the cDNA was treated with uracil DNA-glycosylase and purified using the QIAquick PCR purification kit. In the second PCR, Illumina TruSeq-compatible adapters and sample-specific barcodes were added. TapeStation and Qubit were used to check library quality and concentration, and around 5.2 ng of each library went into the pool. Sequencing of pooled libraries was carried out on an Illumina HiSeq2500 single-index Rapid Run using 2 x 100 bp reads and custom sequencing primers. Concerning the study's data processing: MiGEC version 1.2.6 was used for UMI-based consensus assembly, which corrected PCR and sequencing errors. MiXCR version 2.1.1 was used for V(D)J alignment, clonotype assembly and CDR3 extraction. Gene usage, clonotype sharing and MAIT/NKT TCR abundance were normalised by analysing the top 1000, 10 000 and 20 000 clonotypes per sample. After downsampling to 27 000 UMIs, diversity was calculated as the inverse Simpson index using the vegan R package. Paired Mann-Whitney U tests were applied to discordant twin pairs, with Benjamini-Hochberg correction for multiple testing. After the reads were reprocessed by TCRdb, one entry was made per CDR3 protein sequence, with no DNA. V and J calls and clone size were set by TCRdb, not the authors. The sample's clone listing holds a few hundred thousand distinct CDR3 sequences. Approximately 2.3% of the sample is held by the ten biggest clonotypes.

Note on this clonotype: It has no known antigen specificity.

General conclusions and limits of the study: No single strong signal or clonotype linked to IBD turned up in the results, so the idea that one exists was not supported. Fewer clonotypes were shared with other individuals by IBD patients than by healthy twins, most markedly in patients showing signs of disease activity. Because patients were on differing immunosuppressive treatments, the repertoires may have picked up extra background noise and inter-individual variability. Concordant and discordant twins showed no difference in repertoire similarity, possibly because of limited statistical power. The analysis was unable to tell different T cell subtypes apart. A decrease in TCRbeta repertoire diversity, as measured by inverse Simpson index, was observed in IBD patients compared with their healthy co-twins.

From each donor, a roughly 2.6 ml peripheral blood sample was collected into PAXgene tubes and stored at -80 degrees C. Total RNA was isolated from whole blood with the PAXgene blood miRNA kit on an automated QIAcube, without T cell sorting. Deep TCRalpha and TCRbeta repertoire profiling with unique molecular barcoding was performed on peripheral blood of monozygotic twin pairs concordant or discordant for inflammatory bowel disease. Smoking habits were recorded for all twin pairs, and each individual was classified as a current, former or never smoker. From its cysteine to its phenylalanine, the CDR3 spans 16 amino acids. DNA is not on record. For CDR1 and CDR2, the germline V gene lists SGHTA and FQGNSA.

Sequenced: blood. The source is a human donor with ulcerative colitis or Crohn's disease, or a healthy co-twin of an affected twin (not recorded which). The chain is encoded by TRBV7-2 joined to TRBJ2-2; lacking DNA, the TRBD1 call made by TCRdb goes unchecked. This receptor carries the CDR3 CASSHMGGKNTGELFF.